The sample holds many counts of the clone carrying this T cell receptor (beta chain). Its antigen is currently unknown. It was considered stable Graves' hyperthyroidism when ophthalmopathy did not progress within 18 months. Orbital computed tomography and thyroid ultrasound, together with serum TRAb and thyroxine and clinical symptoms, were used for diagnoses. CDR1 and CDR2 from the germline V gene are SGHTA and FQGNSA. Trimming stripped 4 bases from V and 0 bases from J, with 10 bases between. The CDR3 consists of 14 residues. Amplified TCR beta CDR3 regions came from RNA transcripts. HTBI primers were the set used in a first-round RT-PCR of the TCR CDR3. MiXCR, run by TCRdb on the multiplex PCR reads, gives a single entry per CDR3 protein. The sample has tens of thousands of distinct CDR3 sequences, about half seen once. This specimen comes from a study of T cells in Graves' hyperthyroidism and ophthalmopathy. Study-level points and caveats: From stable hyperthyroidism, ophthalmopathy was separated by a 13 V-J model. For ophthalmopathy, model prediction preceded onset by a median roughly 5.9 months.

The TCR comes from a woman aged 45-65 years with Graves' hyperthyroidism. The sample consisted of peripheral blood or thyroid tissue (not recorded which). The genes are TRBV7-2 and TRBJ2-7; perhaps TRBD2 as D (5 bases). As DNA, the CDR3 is TGTGCCAGCAGCTCACAAACTAGCTCCTACGAGCAGTACTTC. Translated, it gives CASSSQTSSYEQYF.